This T cell receptor beta chain was profiled in a study of blood T cell repertoires in COVID-19. Study-level background: PBMCs, B-cell-depleted T cells, or T cells provided the cDNA or gDNA that made up the material.

Losses at the gene ends were 0 bases for V and 8 bases for J; bases not matched to a gene: 12. Germline V gene data show CDR1 as SGHDN and CDR2 as FVKESK. CDR3 length equals 17 residues. Cohort 3 donors counted as recovered after two negative PCRs, clearance, or resolved symptoms. This clone appeared a few times. Clones were sequenced by immunoSEQ multiplex PCR, and TCRdb holds only the in-frame ones, with some missing. The table records about 320,000 clones, 90% of them present only once. The sequenced sample was PBMCs or T cells enriched from blood (not recorded which). The V gene is TRBV14, the J gene TRBJ1-1; 10 nucleotides line up with TRBD1. The source of this sequence is a man aged 55 to 70 who had recovered from COVID-19. The CDR3 is CASSQDWVTGGAVEAFF. For the CDR3, the DNA is TGTGCCAGCAGCCAAGATTGGGTGACAGGGGGCGCGGTGGAAGCTTTCTTT. Using reference TRBV14 and TRBJ1-1 for the parts outside the CDR3, the full variable domain is EAGVTQFPSHSVIEKGQTVTLRCDPISGHDNLYWYRRVMGKEIKFLLHFVKESKQDESGMPNNRFLAERTGGTYSTLKVQPAELEDSGVYFCASSQDWVTGGAVEAFFGQGTRLTVV.